The sequence of this T cell receptor beta chain was determined in a study of cytomegalovirus exposure and HLA in healthy donors. It was with 60 Vbeta and 13 Jbeta primers that the PCR ran. Generated by immunoSEQ multiplex PCR, the TCRdb table keeps only in-frame clones and is missing some. The data show some 130,000 clones, 73% seen once. Study results and limitations: Further analysis, carried out later, found HLA-associated TCR beta chains more clonally expanded than equally common other chains.

As regards this clone: Its antigen remains unknown.

The CDR3 consists of 11 residues. V was trimmed by 8 bases and J by 2 bases, leaving 6 bases between them. Germline assignment: CDR1 SGHTA and CDR2 FQGNSA. This sequence joins TRBV7-2 and TRBJ2-5, with D unresolved. Input material: PBMCs. The origin of this receptor is a woman aged 35 to 49 in good health and CMV-seronegative. This chain's CDR3 is CASVNQETQYF. Written as DNA, the CDR3 is TGTGCCAGCGTTAATCAAGAGACCCAGTACTTC.